The present TCR beta chain was sequenced within a study of post-analysis software for immune sequencing data. Carried by the TCR beta cDNA libraries were unique molecular identifiers. T cells numbering 1 to 10 million gave rise to roughly 550,000 cDNA molecules. TCRdb reprocessed the PCR reads via MiXCR and lists one record per CDR3 protein. Among about 540,000 distinct CDR3 sequences listed, roughly 34% were seen once. The sample taken for sequencing was blood. This receptor was identified in a girl younger than 18 with multiple sclerosis.

The CDR3 DNA is TGTGCCTCCGCGGGGGACAACTACGAGCAGTACTTC. Its translation is CASAGDNYEQYF. The chain couples TRBV19 to TRBJ2-7; D is possibly TRBD2 (7 bases). This CDR3 comprises 12 residues. V was pared by 11 bases and J by 3 bases, with 14 bases between. Germline V gene sequence: CDR1 LNHDA, CDR2 SQIVND (reference sequence).